Listed below are T cell receptor beta chains from one sample, sequenced in a study of OX40 agonist ivuxolimab in advanced cancers. TCRdb's copy holds only in-frame clones and misses some; the assay was immunoSEQ multiplex PCR. Of fewer than 35,000 clones in the sample, about 83% were seen once. Sequenced material: CD4+ or CD8+ T cells sorted from blood, taken in a trial of the OX40 agonist ivuxolimab. These TCRs come from an adult with an advanced solid tumor such as melanoma, head and neck, liver or kidney cancer. Each CDR3 is given with its conserved first and last residue. Each record gives: CDR3 DNA, CDR3 protein, D gene, J gene, V gene, clone size. The D gene is left open where the match is weak. Clone size is stated in some rows and not others, as once, few, many or a class when expanded.

CDR3 DNA: TGTGCCAGCACCACATTTGAGTACTCTGGAAACACCATATATTTT
CDR3 protein: CASTTFEYSGNTIYF
D gene: .
J gene: TRBJ1-3
V gene: TRBV6-5
clone size: .

CDR3 DNA: TGTGCCAGCAGCTTAGCTACAGAAATAGGTTCACCCCTCCACTTT
CDR3 protein: CASSLATEIGSPLHF
D gene: .
J gene: TRBJ1-6
V gene: TRBV13
clone size: .

CDR3 DNA: TGTGCCAGCAGCGTTAAACCCGGGGAGCTGTTTTTT
CDR3 protein: CASSVKPGELFF
D gene: .
J gene: TRBJ2-2
V gene: TRBV9
clone size: .

CDR3 DNA: TGTGCCAGCTCCTCTTCCTACGAGCAGTACTTC
CDR3 protein: CASSSSYEQYF
D gene: .
J gene: TRBJ2-7
V gene: TRBV19
clone size: .

CDR3 DNA: TGCGCCAGCAGTGAGGCCGCTGTGGACTGGTCCTACGAGCAGTACTTC
CDR3 protein: CASSEAAVDWSYEQYF
D gene: .
J gene: TRBJ2-7
V gene: TRBV10-1
clone size: .

CDR3 DNA: TGTGCCATCAGTGAGCCGAATGCCAAAAACATTCAGTACTTC
CDR3 protein: CAISEPNAKNIQYF
D gene: .
J gene: TRBJ2-4
V gene: TRBV10-3
clone size: few

CDR3 DNA: TGTGCCATCAGTGCGATTTGGGAGAACACTGAAGCTTTCTTT
CDR3 protein: CAISAIWENTEAFF
D gene: .
J gene: TRBJ1-1
V gene: TRBV10-3
clone size: .

CDR3 DNA: TGTGCCAGCAGTTTATTAGGGATTTTAGAGACCCAGTACTTC
CDR3 protein: CASSLLGILETQYF
D gene: .
J gene: TRBJ2-5
V gene: TRBV28
clone size: once

CDR3 DNA: TGTGCCAGCAGCTTAGGGTGGAACACTGAAGCTTTCTTT
CDR3 protein: CASSLGWNTEAFF
D gene: .
J gene: TRBJ1-1
V gene: TRBV11-3
clone size: .

CDR3 DNA: TGTGCCAGCAAGCGGACAGACGCCTATGGCTACACCTTC
CDR3 protein: CASKRTDAYGYTF
D gene: .
J gene: TRBJ1-2
V gene: TRBV6-6
clone size: once

CDR3 DNA: TGTGCCAGCAGCTTATCTCCGGTACCCCGCGGCAATGAGCAGTTCTTC
CDR3 protein: CASSLSPVPRGNEQFF
D gene: .
J gene: TRBJ2-1
V gene: TRBV5-5
clone size: .

CDR3 DNA: TGTGCCCTCCAGGGGAACTATGGCTACACCTTC
CDR3 protein: CALQGNYGYTF
D gene: .
J gene: TRBJ1-2
V gene: TRBV2
clone size: few

CDR3 DNA: TGTGCCAGCAGCTTTGTGTGGGGGAACGATTTCACAGATACGCAGTATTTT
CDR3 protein: CASSFVWGNDFTDTQYF
D gene: .
J gene: TRBJ2-3
V gene: TRBV7-2
clone size: few

CDR3 DNA: TGTGCCAGCAGTTTCTATGGGGGAACTGAAGCTTTCTTT
CDR3 protein: CASSFYGGTEAFF
D gene: .
J gene: TRBJ1-1
V gene: TRBV7-2
clone size: .

CDR3 DNA: TGCGCCAGCAGCTTGGACCGGGGGCCCCAGCATTTT
CDR3 protein: CASSLDRGPQHF
D gene: .
J gene: TRBJ1-5
V gene: TRBV5-1
clone size: few

CDR3 DNA: TGTGCCAGCAGCTTCGGGGACAGGGGCGAGCAGTACTTC
CDR3 protein: CASSFGDRGEQYF
D gene: TRBD1
J gene: TRBJ2-7
V gene: TRBV11-3
clone size: once

CDR3 DNA: TGTGCCAGCAGACCACAGGAATCTGGAAACACCATATATTTT
CDR3 protein: CASRPQESGNTIYF
D gene: .
J gene: TRBJ1-3
V gene: TRBV5-8
clone size: medium-sized